This entry is about one TCR beta chain. Antigen: not known. The sample is drawn from a study of graft-versus-host responses after intestinal transplantation. Study-level information: Tacrolimus and steroids were given for 2 to 4 years to all recipients after anti-thymocyte globulin induction.

Assay: immunoSEQ multiplex PCR; the TCRdb copy retains only in-frame clones and omits some. The sample has some 130,000 clones, approximately 92% seen once; the top ten hold about 0.11%. Notes on the study in general: Early declines in HvG clones that occurred post-transplant were associated with peak circulating GvH clone levels.

This TCR was recovered from a human donor who received an intestinal transplant. This material consisted of unstimulated CD4+ T cells sorted from spleen or lymph node cells, taken before intestinal transplant.

The CDR3 DNA sequence: TGCGCCAGCAGCTTGGGGCCGCCGCCCAGTGGGAAGTATTTT. This encodes CASSLGPPPSGKYF. V is TRBV5-1 and J is TRBJ2-3, with D unresolved. This CDR3 is 14 amino acids long. With 0 bases removed from V and 13 bases from J, the gap between germline ends came to 18 bases. Germline V CDR1 and CDR2: SGHRS, YFSETQ.